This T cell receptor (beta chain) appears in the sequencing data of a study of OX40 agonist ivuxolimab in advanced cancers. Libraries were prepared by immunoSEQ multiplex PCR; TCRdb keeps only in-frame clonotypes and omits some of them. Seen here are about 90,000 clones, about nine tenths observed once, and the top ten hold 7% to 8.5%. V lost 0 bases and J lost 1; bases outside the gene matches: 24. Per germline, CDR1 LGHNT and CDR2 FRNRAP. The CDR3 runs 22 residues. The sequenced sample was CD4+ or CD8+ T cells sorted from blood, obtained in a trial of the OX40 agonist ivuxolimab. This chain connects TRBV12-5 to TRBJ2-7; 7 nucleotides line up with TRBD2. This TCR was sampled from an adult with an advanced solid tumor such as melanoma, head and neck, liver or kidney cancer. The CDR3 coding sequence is TGTGCTAGTGGTTTGGTACTAGTAGGGTTACCAACACAAATGGGACTATCCTACGAGCAGTACTTC. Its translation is CASGLVLVGLPTQMGLSYEQYF. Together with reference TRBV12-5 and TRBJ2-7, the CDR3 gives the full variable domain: DARVTQTPRHKVTEMGQEVTMRCQPILGHNTVFWYRQTMMQGLELLAYFRNRAPLDDSGMPKDRFSAEMPDATLATLKIQPSEPRDSAVYFCASGLVLVGLPTQMGLSYEQYFGPGTRLTVT.